A selection of T cell receptor beta chains follows, all from one sample in a study of cytomegalovirus exposure and HLA in healthy donors. This table comes from immunoSEQ multiplex PCR, and its TCRdb copy is limited to in-frame clones, with some not included. The sample includes about 95,000 clones, around 79% of them seen just once. The sequenced material came from PBMCs. These receptors came from a woman between 40 and 50 years old in good health and CMV-seronegative. Each CDR3 is given with its conserved first and last residue. A D gene is named only where the DNA matches it firmly. Some rows have no size entry. The others give once, few or many, or a class for an expanded clone.

CDR3 length,V gene,J gene,D gene,clone size,CDR3 DNA,CDR3 protein
19,TRBV7-6,TRBJ2-3,TRBD2,NA,TGTGCCAGCAGCTTAGGATGGCCGGGGGGTAGCGGGGGCACAGATACGCAGTATTTT,CASSLGWPGGSGGTDTQYF
13,TRBV7-3,TRBJ2-5,NA,NA,TGTGCCAGCAGTCCTCCAGGACAAGAGACCCAGTACTTC,CASSPPGQETQYF
17,TRBV7-9,TRBJ2-6,NA,few,TGTGCCAGCAGCGTTGCGGGATGGGCCTCTGGGGCCAACGTCCTGACTTTC,CASSVAGWASGANVLTF
15,TRBV7-2,TRBJ2-7,NA,NA,TGTGCCAGCAGCTTGGGAGGCGCACCCTTCTACGAGCAGTACTTC,CASSLGGAPFYEQYF
14,TRBV18,TRBJ2-1,NA,NA,TGTGCCAGCTCACCCCCACTAGGGGGGGCTGAGCAGTTCTTC,CASSPPLGGAEQFF
13,TRBV7-2,TRBJ1-4,NA,NA,TGTGCCAGCAGCCCTCGAGGGAGAGAAAAACTGTTTTTT,CASSPRGREKLFF
16,TRBV4-1,TRBJ2-5,TRBD1,NA,TGCGCCAGCAGCCCCGAGGACAGGGTGTTTGGAGAGACCCAGTACTTC,CASSPEDRVFGETQYF
14,TRBV5-1,TRBJ2-5,NA,NA,TGCGCCAGCAGCCGGGGGTATCCTGAAGAGACCCAGTACTTC,CASSRGYPEETQYF
15,TRBV5-8,TRBJ1-5,NA,few,TGTGCCAGCAGCTTGGGACAAATTAGCAATCAGCCCCAGCATTTT,CASSLGQISNQPQHF
16,TRBV4-1,TRBJ2-3,TRBD1,NA,TGCGCCAGCAGCCCAGGGACAGGGAGTAGCACAGATACGCAGTATTTT,CASSPGTGSSTDTQYF
14,TRBV6-1,TRBJ2-4,NA,NA,TGTGCCAGCAGGGGGGTGGACAGTAAAAACATTCAGTACTTC,CASRGVDSKNIQYF
15,TRBV27,TRBJ1-5,NA,NA,TGTGCCAGCAGCTCGTCCCGTTTACTCAATCAGCCCCAGCATTTT,CASSSSRLLNQPQHF
16,TRBV5-6,TRBJ1-3,TRBD1,few,TGTGCCAGCAGCTTGAAGGACAGGGTCTTCGGAAACACCATATATTTT,CASSLKDRVFGNTIYF
13,TRBV6-5,TRBJ1-6,TRBD1,NA,TGTGCCAGCAGAACAGGGGTTGAGTCACCCCTCCACTTT,CASRTGVESPLHF
16,TRBV6-6,TRBJ1-2,TRBD1,once,TGTGCCAGCAGACTCAGTGGGGGACAGGGGGATTATGGCTACACCTTC,CASRLSGGQGDYGYTF
14,TRBV5-5,TRBJ1-4,NA,NA,TGTGCCAGCAGCTTTCGAGAGGCCAATGAAAAACTGTTTTTT,CASSFREANEKLFF
15,TRBV10-3,TRBJ2-5,NA,NA,TGTGCCATCAGTGGAGGGGGGGAGGAACAAGAGACCCAGTACTTC,CAISGGGEEQETQYF
11,TRBV29-1,TRBJ1-2,TRBD1,NA,TGCAGCGGACAGGGTAATAACGGCTACACCTTC,CSGQGNNGYTF
14,TRBV6-1,TRBJ2-2,TRBD1,NA,TGTGCCAGTTGGGACAGGGGATGGACCGGGGAGCTGTTTTTT,CASWDRGWTGELFF
12,TRBV7-6,TRBJ1-1,NA,NA,TGTGCCAGCAGCGGAGCAGGGGCTGAAGCTTTCTTT,CASSGAGAEAFF
11,TRBV25-1,TRBJ2-7,NA,NA,TGTGCCAGCAGTTCCCTCTACGAGCAGTACTTC,CASSSLYEQYF
12,TRBV11-1,TRBJ1-2,TRBD1,once,TGTGCCAGCAGCCCCAGGACAGGGGGCTACACCTTC,CASSPRTGGYTF
17,TRBV19,TRBJ2-6,NA,NA,TGTGCCAGCTCGCCCGGGACTCTAAGCTCTGGGGCCAACGTCCTGACTTTC,CASSPGTLSSGANVLTF
11,TRBV20-1,TRBJ2-5,NA,NA,TGCAGTGCCCCCCGTTTGGAGACCCAGTACTTC,CSAPRLETQYF
14,TRBV4-2,TRBJ2-7,NA,NA,TGTGCCAGCAGCCAAGGCAGGGGAACCTACGAGCAGTACTTC,CASSQGRGTYEQYF
17,TRBV4-2,TRBJ2-2,TRBD2,NA,TGTGCCAGCAGCCAAGGAGGATCAGCGGGGGGGATTGGGGAGCTGTTTTTT,CASSQGGSAGGIGELFF
13,TRBV18,TRBJ1-1,NA,NA,TGTGCCAGCAATGGACAGTCTTACACTGAAGCTTTCTTT,CASNGQSYTEAFF
14,TRBV4-3,TRBJ1-1,TRBD1,NA,TGCGCCAGCAGCCCGGACAGGACGAACACTGAAGCTTTCTTT,CASSPDRTNTEAFF
14,TRBV27,TRBJ2-7,TRBD1,NA,TGTGCCAGCAGTACCGGACAGGGCTCCTACGAGCAGTACTTC,CASSTGQGSYEQYF
14,TRBV5-3,TRBJ1-5,NA,once,TGTGCCAGAAGCTTAGGACACAGGTCAGAGGCCCAGCATTTT,CARSLGHRSEAQHF
15,TRBV9,TRBJ1-5,TRBD1,NA,TGTGCCAGCAGCTACTCGGACAGGGAAGGTCAGCCCCAGCATTTT,CASSYSDREGQPQHF
16,TRBV5-1,TRBJ1-1,TRBD1,NA,TGCGCCAGCAGCCCTAGCTCCGGGACAGGAAACACTGAAGCTTTCTTT,CASSPSSGTGNTEAFF